The 17 T cell receptor beta chains below come from one sample, sequenced in a study of immune aging and cytomegalovirus after organ transplant. Cells were captured in microwells, and libraries were made with BD Rhapsody targeted mRNA and AbSeq chemistry. TCRdb recomputed calls from the single-cell sequencing reads with MiXCR, one row per CDR3 protein. The profile shows about 21,000 distinct CDR3 sequences, roughly 36% of them singletons. Time point specified: five sample-tagged time points from pre-transplant (day -1) to day 368 post-transplant, pooled. These receptors have no identified antigens. This specimen was CMV peptide-activated CD4+ and CD8+ T cells sorted from blood, taken at five time points, pooled. The subset: sorted CD8+CD137+ and CD4+CD154+ T cells after about 12 h CMV IE-1 peptide stimulation. These receptors were obtained from a female donor who had a heart transplant and CMV viremia.

This chain connects TRBV29-1 to TRBJ1-1; D gene ambiguous. The length of the CDR3 is 12 residues. The germline V gene encodes CDR1 SQVTM and CDR2 ANQGSEA. Trimming left V 6 bases short and J 0 bases short, with 8 bases between. Here the CDR3 reads CSVTALNTEAFF. Written as DNA, the CDR3 is TGCAGCGTAACCGCCTTGAACACTGAAGCTTTCTTT.

This chain joins TRBV12-3 or TRBV12-4 and TRBJ2-1; D possibly corresponds to TRBD1 (5 bases). There are 14 residues in the CDR3. Trimming shortened V by 9 bases and J by 4 bases, and 16 bases separated the two germline ends. CDR3 sequence: CASRRAGYYNEQFF. The DNA for the CDR3 is TGTGCCAGTAGAAGGGCAGGGTATTACAATGAGCAGTTCTTC.

This clonotype came up a few times. The V gene is TRBV12-3 or TRBV12-4, the J gene TRBJ2-3; D call uncertain. Trimming took off 3 bases at V and 2 bases at J, with 12 bases between the two ends. CDR3 size: 15 residues. CDR3: CASSFSWPVTDTQYF. CDR3 nucleotide sequence: TGTGCCAGCAGTTTCTCTTGGCCCGTCACAGATACGCAGTATTTT.

This clonotype was found many times. A junction boundary mismatches the germline segment, possibly from a read error. The chain has TRBV20-1 and TRBJ2-1; 9 positions match TRBD2. The CDR3 sequence is 18 residues long. CDR1 and CDR2 from the germline V gene are DFQATT and SNEGSKA (reference sequence). CDR3 loop: CSARENLAGVPLGDEQFF. The CDR3 coding sequence is TGCAGTGCTAGAGAAAACTTAGCGGGAGTCCCCCTGGGGGATGAGCAGTTTTTC.

This clonotype came up once. The junction differs from germline at one of its ends, possibly a read error. CDR3 sequence: CARSLDGTDTQYF. DNA of the CDR3: TGCGCCAGAAGCCTGGACGGCACAGATACGCAGTATTTC. This chain links TRBV5-1 with TRBJ2-3; D is unresolved. The CDR3 totals 13 residues. The germline V gene encodes CDR1 SGHRS and CDR2 YFSETQ.

This clonotype was counted at least ten times. V and J are TRBV4-2 and TRBJ2-2; D is ambiguous. Trimming stripped 0 bases from V and 4 bases from J, with 12 bases between. CDR1 and CDR2 from the germline V gene are LGHNA and YNFKEQ. The CDR3 has 16 residues. The CDR3 bases are TGTGCCAGCAGCCAAGATCCTGGCAGTTCCACCGGGGAGCTGTTTTTT. Protein sequence: CASSQDPGSSTGELFF.

In this sample, this clonotype turned up a few times. The chain combines TRBV6-1 with TRBJ2-5; no reliable D call. Germline V CDR1 and CDR2: MNHNS, SASEGT. The CDR3 extends over 14 amino acids. Trimming stripped 6 bases from V and 4 bases from J, with 15 bases between. The CDR3 loop reads CASRPGQTRETQYF. The CDR3 DNA reads as TGTGCCAGCAGGCCTGGGCAGACCCGAGAGACCCAGTACTTC.

The chain is built from TRBV6-2 or TRBV6-3 and TRBJ2-5, with D perhaps assigned TRBD1 or TRBD2 (6 bases each). Trimming removed 2 bases from V and 1 base from J, with 8 bases in between. Germline CDR1 and CDR2: MNHEY and SVGEGT. The CDR3 runs 14 residues. The CDR3, as DNA: TGTGCCAGCAGTTACGGGGGGCCCCAAGAGACCCAGTACTTC. Amino acids: CASSYGGPQETQYF.

In this sample, this clonotype is medium-sized (0.01 to 0.1%). V gene TRBV20-1 combines with J gene TRBJ2-7; a weak D match, TRBD1 (6 bases). Germline CDR1 DFQATT, CDR2 SNEGSKA (reference sequence). V lost 0 bases and J 3 bases, leaving 15 bases between the germline ends. The CDR3 runs to 15 residues. The CDR3 region has the DNA TGCAGTGCTAGAGATTCGGGACAAGACTTCTACGAGCAGTACTTC. It specifies CSARDSGQDFYEQYF.

This clonotype was detected ten times or more. V is TRBV6-6 and J is TRBJ2-7, with TRBD1 matching over 12 bases. J lost 5 bases, V lost 0 bases, and 5 bases had no gene match. Germline loops: CDR1 MNHNY, CDR2 SVGAGI (reference sequence). CDR3 size: 16 residues. CDR3 amino acids: CASSYSWGQGAHEQYF. In nucleotides, the CDR3 is TGTGCCAGCAGTTACTCCTGGGGACAGGGGGCCCACGAGCAGTACTTC.

This clonotype was recorded many times. A read error is possible here, since a much larger clone lies one base away. V usage is TRBV27 and J usage is TRBJ2-3; the D gene is possibly TRBD1 (5 bases). The CDR3 has 13 amino acids. Trimming stripped 7 bases from V and 4 bases from J, with 12 bases between. Germline V gives CDR1 MNHEY, CDR2 SMNVEV (reference sequence). The CDR3 nucleotides are TGTGCCAGCACCCCAGGGTGGTCAGATACGCAGTATTTT. Protein: CASTPGWSDTQYF.

This chain uses TRBV25-1 with TRBJ2-1, with 7 bases identical to TRBD2. Germline V CDR1 and CDR2: MGHDK, SYGVNS. This CDR3 comprises 17 residues. The junction had 9 bases not matched to a gene; V was cut back by 2 bases and J by 2 bases. Written as DNA, the CDR3 is TGTGCCAGCAGTGAAACAAGGAGGGAGGGGACCTACAATGAGCAGTTCTTC. This sequence encodes CASSETRREGTYNEQFF.

The V gene is TRBV20-1, the J gene TRBJ1-3, with a weak D call TRBD1 (5 bases). The CDR3 extends over 14 amino acids. CDR1 and CDR2 from the germline V gene are DFQATT and SNEGSKA (reference sequence). Trimming removed 3 bases from V and 0 bases from J, with 9 bases in between. CDR3 region: CSASQGSSGNTIYF. Here the CDR3 DNA reads TGCAGTGCTAGTCAGGGCTCCTCTGGAAACACCATATATTTT.

This clonotype has ten or more counts. The chain combines TRBV11-2 with TRBJ2-5; 10 bases line up with TRBD2. This CDR3 is 15 amino acids long. The V gene end was trimmed by 7 bases and the J gene end by 3 bases; junction bases not matched to a gene: 8. Looked up from germline, CDR1 is SGHAT and CDR2 is FQNNGV. CDR3 protein: CASTWSGRAEETQYF. The CDR3 DNA reads as TGTGCCAGCACCTGGAGCGGGAGGGCCGAAGAGACCCAGTACTTC.

The chain employs TRBV6-6 and TRBJ1-2; 7 bases agree with TRBD1. CDR3 length equals 14 residues. The germline V gene encodes CDR1 MNHNY and CDR2 SVGAGI (reference sequence). J was trimmed by 1 base and V by 6 bases; bases with no gene match: 5. The CDR3 is CASRSGTVNYGYTF. The CDR3 DNA reads TGTGCCAGCAGGTCCGGGACAGTTAACTATGGCTACACCTTC.

The J gene is TRBJ2-7, the V gene TRBV4-1, with D perhaps being TRBD1 or TRBD2 (5 bases each). From germline, CDR1 is MGHRA and CDR2 YSYEKL. CDR3 length: 16 amino acids. V lost 4 bases and J lost 5, with 21 bases in between. In nucleotides, the CDR3 is TGCGCCAGCAGCCGAAACCGGGGCAGGGCTGGAGACGAGCAGTACTTC. This encodes CASSRNRGRAGDEQYF.

In its sample, this clonotype ranks as medium-sized. The gene calls are TRBV4-1 and TRBJ2-4; 8 bases match TRBD1. The V and J ends lost 0 bases and 1 base, in that order; junction bases with no gene match: 5. Germline loops: CDR1 MGHRA, CDR2 YSYEKL. CDR3 length: 17 residues. CDR3 in DNA: TGCGCCAGCAGCCAAGAGACAGGGGCCAACGCCAAAAACATTCAGTACTTC. Protein sequence: CASSQETGANAKNIQYF.